Listed below are T cell receptor beta chains from one sample, sequenced in a study of shared clonotypes between healthy human individuals. Repertoires were generated with immunoSEQ multiplex PCR, while TCRdb's copy carries only in-frame clones and drops some. Of about 1.1 million clones in the sample, roughly 74% are singletons; the top ten hold approximately 0.5%. Specimen: memory CD4+ T cells from PBMCs. The receptors were gathered from a man younger than 30 in good health. Some clones in this sample may be carry-over from other donors' samples. CDR3s include the opening cysteine and the closing phenylalanine or tryptophan. Fields, in order: clone size, J gene, V gene, D gene, CDR3 protein, CDR3 DNA. A D gene is named only where the DNA matches it firmly. Clone size is stated in some rows and not others, as once, few, many or a class when expanded.

size: NA; J: TRBJ1-1; V: TRBV11-2; D: NA; CDR3: CASSPIRNRAEAFF; DNA: TGTGCCAGCAGCCCAATACGAAACCGGGCTGAAGCTTTCTTT
size: NA; J: TRBJ2-1; V: TRBV4-3; D: NA; CDR3: CASSQGGDAGNEQFF; DNA: TGCGCCAGCAGCCAAGGGGGAGATGCGGGAAATGAGCAGTTCTTC
size: NA; J: TRBJ2-3; V: TRBV29-1; D: TRBD1; CDR3: CSEGQGATDTQYF; DNA: TGCAGCGAAGGACAGGGGGCCACAGATACGCAGTATTTT
size: once; J: TRBJ2-5; V: TRBV7-7; D: NA; CDR3: CASSFVGETQYF; DNA: TGTGCCAGCAGCTTTGTGGGGGAGACCCAGTACTTC
size: NA; J: TRBJ1-4; V: TRBV10-3; D: TRBD1; CDR3: CAVGTGVGEKLFF; DNA: TGTGCCGTCGGGACAGGGGTCGGTGAAAAACTGTTTTTT
size: NA; J: TRBJ2-1; V: TRBV9; D: TRBD2; CDR3: CASSALAGGVWNNEQFF; DNA: TGTGCCAGCAGCGCCCTTGCGGGGGGCGTGTGGAACAATGAGCAGTTCTTC
size: NA; J: TRBJ1-1; V: TRBV9; D: NA; CDR3: CASSVDPGTNTEAFF; DNA: TGTGCCAGCAGCGTAGACCCAGGGACGAACACTGAAGCTTTCTTT
size: NA; J: TRBJ2-3; V: TRBV28; D: NA; CDR3: CASSLPEPDTQYF; DNA: TGTGCCAGCAGTTTACCGGAGCCGGATACGCAGTATTTT
size: NA; J: TRBJ2-1; V: TRBV6-1; D: NA; CDR3: CASSELGEDGSYNEQFF; DNA: TGTGCCAGCAGTGAGTTGGGGGAGGACGGCTCCTACAATGAGCAGTTCTTC
size: NA; J: TRBJ1-5; V: TRBV4-3; D: NA; CDR3: CASSQDQGFKPQHF; DNA: TGCGCCAGCAGCCAAGACCAGGGTTTTAAGCCCCAGCATTTT
size: NA; J: TRBJ1-3; V: TRBV19; D: NA; CDR3: CASRRGSSGNTIYF; DNA: TGTGCCAGTAGGAGGGGGTCCTCTGGAAACACCATATATTTT
size: once; J: TRBJ1-4; V: TRBV6-5; D: TRBD1; CDR3: CASSPPGTGREKLFF; DNA: TGTGCCAGCAGTCCCCCCGGGACAGGGCGCGAAAAACTGTTTTTT
size: NA; J: TRBJ2-2; V: TRBV6-5; D: NA; CDR3: CASSTLRNTGELFF; DNA: TGTGCCAGCAGCACTTTACGGAACACCGGGGAGCTGTTTTTT
size: NA; J: TRBJ1-4; V: TRBV28; D: NA; CDR3: CASSQLAKLFF; DNA: TGTGCCAGCAGCCAATTAGCAAAACTGTTTTTT
size: many; J: TRBJ2-7; V: TRBV7-2; D: NA; CDR3: CASSFRRESEQYF; DNA: TGTGCCAGCAGCTTCAGGAGGGAGAGCGAGCAGTACTTC
size: many; J: TRBJ2-5; V: TRBV7-3; D: TRBD1; CDR3: CASSYGQGETQYF; DNA: TGTGCCAGCAGCTACGGACAGGGAGAGACCCAGTACTTC
size: NA; J: TRBJ1-2; V: TRBV7-9; D: NA; CDR3: CASSLAEGRGGYTF; DNA: TGTGCCAGCAGCTTAGCGGAGGGGAGAGGAGGCTACACCTTC